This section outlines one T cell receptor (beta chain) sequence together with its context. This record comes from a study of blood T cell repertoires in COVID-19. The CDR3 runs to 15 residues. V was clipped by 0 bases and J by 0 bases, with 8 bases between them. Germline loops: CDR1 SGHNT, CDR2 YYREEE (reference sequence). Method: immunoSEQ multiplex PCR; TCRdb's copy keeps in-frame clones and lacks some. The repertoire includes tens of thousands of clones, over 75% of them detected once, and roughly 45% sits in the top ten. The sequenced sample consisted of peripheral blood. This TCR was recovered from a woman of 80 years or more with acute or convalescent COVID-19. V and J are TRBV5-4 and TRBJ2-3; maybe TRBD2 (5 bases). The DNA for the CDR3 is TGTGCCAGCAGCTTGGCTAGAGGGAGCACAGATACGCAGTATTTT. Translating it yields CASSLARGSTDTQYF.